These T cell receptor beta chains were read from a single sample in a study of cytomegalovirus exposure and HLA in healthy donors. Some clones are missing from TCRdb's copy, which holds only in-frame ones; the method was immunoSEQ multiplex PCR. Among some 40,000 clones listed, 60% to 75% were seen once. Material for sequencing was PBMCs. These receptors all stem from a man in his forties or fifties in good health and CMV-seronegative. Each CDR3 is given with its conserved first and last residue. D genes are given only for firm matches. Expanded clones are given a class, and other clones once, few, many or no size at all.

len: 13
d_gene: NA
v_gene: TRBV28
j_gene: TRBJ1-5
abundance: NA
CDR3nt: TGTGCCAGCACTCCCGGGAGCAATCAGCCCCAGCATTTT
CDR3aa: CASTPGSNQPQHF

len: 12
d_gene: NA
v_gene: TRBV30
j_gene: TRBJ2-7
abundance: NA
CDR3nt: TGTGCCTGGACTAAAGACAGTTACGAGCAGTACTTC
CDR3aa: CAWTKDSYEQYF

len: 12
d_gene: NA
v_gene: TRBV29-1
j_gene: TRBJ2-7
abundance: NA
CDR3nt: TGCAGCGTCCAACGGGACTCCTACGAGCAGTACTTC
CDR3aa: CSVQRDSYEQYF

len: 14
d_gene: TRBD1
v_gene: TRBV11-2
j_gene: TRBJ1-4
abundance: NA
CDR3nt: TGTGCCAGCAGCTTGGCAGGGGGATATGAAAAACTGTTTTTT
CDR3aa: CASSLAGGYEKLFF

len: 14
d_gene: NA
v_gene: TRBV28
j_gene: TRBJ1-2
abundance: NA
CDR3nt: TGTGCCAGCAGTTTAGAGGGAGTGGTTGATGGCTACACCTTC
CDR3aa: CASSLEGVVDGYTF

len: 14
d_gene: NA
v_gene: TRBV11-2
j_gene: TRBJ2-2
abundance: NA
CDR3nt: TGTGCCAGCAGCTTGGACTATAACACCGGGGAGCTGTTTTTT
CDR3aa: CASSLDYNTGELFF

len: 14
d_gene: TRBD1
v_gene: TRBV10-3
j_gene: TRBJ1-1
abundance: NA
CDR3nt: TGTGCCATCAGTGAGTCGACAGGGGTCACTGAAGCTTTCTTT
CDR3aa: CAISESTGVTEAFF

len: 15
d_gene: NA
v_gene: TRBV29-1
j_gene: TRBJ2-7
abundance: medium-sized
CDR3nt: TGCAGCGTTGAAGAAATTGTACAGTGCTCCTACGAGCAGTACTTC
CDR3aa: CSVEEIVQCSYEQYF

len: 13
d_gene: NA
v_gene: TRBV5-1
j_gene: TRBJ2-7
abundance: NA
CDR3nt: TGCGCCAGCAGTTCTCCAGGTACCTACGAGCAGTACTTC
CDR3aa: CASSSPGTYEQYF

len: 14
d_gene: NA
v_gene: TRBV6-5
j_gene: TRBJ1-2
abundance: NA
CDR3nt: TGTGCCAGCAGTTCGACGACAAGAAACTATGGCTACACCTTC
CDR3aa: CASSSTTRNYGYTF

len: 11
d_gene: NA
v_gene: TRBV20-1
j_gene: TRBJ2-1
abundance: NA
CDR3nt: TGCAGTGCTCGGGGATACAATGAGCAGTTCTTC
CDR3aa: CSARGYNEQFF